This record looks at one TCR beta chain sequence and its context. Only in-frame clones appear in the TCRdb table, and some are missing; sequencing was by immunoSEQ multiplex PCR. The data show 130,000 to 150,000 clones, approximately 89% seen once. These data are taken from a study of blood T cell repertoires in COVID-19. About the study: Samples came from the United States, Italy and Spain, spanning acute and convalescent COVID-19. Sources were T cells, B-cell-depleted T cells, or PBMCs; the material itself was cDNA or gDNA.

Unmatched junction bases numbered 7, after V lost 3 bases and J lost 1 base. Germline values: CDR1 SGDLS, CDR2 YYNGEE. The CDR3 totals 16 residues. The chain is built from TRBV9 and TRBJ1-1, with 9 bases aligning to TRBD1. The TCR comes from a human donor in a cohort sampled during active COVID-19. The sequencing input was peripheral blood. The DNA of the CDR3 is TGTGCCAGCAGCGCTGGACGGACAGGGGAGAACACTGAAGCTTTCTTT. Translated: CASSAGRTGENTEAFF. The full variable domain, with the rest looked up from reference TRBV9 and TRBJ1-1, is DSGVTQTPKHLITATGQRVTLRCSPRSGDLSVYWYQQSLDQGLQFLIQYYNGEERAKGNILERFSAQQFPDLHSELNLSSLELGDSALYFCASSAGRTGENTEAFFGQGTRLTVV.